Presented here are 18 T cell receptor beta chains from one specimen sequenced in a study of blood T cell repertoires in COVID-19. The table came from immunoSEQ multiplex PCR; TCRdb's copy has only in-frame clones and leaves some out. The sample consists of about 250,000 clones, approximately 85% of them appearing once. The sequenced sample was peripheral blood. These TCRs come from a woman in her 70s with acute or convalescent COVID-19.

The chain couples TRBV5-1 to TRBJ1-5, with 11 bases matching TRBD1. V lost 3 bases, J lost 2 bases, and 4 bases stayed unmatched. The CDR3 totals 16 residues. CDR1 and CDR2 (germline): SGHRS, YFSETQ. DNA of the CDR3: TGCGCCAGCAGCTCCGCGGACAGGGGGCGCAATCAGCCCCAGCATTTT. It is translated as CASSSADRGRNQPQHF.

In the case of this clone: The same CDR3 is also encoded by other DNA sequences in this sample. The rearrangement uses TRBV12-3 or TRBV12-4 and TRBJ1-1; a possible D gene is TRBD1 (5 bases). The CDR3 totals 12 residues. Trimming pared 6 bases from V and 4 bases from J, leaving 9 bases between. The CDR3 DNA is TGTGCCAGCAGCTGGGGGGGCACTGAAGCTTTCTTT. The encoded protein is CASSWGGTEAFF.

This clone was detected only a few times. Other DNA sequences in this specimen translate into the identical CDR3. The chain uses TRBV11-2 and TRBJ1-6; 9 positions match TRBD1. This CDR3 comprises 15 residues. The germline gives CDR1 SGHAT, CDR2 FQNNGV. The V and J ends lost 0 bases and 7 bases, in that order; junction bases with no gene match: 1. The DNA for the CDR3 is TGTGCCAGCAGCTTAGAGACAGGGGGAAATTCACCCCTCCACTTT. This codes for CASSLETGGNSPLHF.

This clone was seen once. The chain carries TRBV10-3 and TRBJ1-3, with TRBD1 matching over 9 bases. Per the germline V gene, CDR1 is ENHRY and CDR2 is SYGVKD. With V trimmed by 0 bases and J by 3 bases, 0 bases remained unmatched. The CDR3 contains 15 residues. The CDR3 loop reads CAISESDRGGNTIYF. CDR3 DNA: TGTGCCATCAGTGAGTCGGACAGGGGTGGAAACACCATATATTTT.

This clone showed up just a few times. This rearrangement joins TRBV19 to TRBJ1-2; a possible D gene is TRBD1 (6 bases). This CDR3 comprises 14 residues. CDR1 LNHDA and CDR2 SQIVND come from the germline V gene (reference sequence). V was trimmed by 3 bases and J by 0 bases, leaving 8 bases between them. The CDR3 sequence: CASSMDSTNYGYTF. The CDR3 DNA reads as TGTGCCAGTAGTATGGACAGCACTAACTATGGCTACACCTTC. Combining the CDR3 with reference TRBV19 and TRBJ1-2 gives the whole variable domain DGGITQSPKYLFRKEGQNVTLSCEQNLNHDAMYWYRQDPGQGLRLIYYSQIVNDFQKGDIAEGYSVSREKKESFPLTVTSAQKNPTAFYLCASSMDSTNYGYTFGSGTRLTVV.

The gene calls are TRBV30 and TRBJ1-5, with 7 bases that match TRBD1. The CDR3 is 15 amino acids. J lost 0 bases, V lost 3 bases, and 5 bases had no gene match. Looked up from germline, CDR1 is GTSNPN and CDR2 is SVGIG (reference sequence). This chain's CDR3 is CAWSVGQASNQPQHF. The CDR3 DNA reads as TGTGCCTGGAGCGTCGGACAGGCTAGCAATCAGCCCCAGCATTTT.

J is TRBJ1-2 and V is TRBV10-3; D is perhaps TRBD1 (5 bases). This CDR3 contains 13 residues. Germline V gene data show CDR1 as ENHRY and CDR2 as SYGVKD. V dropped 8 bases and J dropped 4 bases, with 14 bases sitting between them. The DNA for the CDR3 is TGTGCCATCGTTTCACAGGACCTCTATGGCTACACCTTC. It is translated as CAIVSQDLYGYTF.

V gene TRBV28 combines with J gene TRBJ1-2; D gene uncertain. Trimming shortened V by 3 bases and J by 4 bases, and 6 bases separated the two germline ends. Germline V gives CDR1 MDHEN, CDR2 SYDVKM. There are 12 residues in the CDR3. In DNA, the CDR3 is TGTGCCAGCAGTTTTTTATCCTATGGCTACACCTTC. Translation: CASSFLSYGYTF.

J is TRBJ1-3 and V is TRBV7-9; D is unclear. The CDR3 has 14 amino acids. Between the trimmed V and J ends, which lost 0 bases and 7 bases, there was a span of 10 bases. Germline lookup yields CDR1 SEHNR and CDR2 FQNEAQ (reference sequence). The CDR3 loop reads CASSLAGGGNTIYF. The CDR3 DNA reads TGTGCCAGCAGCTTAGCAGGAGGTGGGAACACCATATATTTT.

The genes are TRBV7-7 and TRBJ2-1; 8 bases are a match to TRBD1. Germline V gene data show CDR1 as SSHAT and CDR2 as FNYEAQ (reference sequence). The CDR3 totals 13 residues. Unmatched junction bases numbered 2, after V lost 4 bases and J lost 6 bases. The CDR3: CASSSTGGNEQFF. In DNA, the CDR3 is TGTGCCAGCAGCTCAACAGGGGGCAATGAGCAGTTCTTC.

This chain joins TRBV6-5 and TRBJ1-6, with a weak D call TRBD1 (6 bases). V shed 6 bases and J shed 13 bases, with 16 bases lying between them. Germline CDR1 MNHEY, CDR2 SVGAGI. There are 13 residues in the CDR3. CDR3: CASSRGGQAPLHF. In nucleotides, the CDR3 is TGTGCCAGCAGCCGAGGGGGTCAGGCTCCCCTCCACTTT.

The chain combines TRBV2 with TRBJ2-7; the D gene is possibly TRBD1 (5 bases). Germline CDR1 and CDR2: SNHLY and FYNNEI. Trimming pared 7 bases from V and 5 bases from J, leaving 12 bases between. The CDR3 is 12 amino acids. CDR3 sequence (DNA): TGTGCCAGCAAACGTCAGGGAAACGAGCAGTACTTC. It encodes CASKRQGNEQYF.

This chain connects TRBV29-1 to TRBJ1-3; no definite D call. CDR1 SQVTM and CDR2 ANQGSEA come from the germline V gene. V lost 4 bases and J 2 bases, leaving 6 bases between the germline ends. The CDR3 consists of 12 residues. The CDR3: CSVGTTGNTIYF. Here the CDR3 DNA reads TGCAGCGTTGGTACTACTGGAAACACCATATATTTT.

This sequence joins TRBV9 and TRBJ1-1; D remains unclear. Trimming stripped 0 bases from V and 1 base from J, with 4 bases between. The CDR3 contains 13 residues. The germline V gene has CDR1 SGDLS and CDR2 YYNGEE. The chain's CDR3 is CASSVGANTEAFF. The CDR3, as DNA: TGTGCCAGCAGCGTAGGAGCGAACACTGAAGCTTTCTTT.

The CDR3 region is CASSLTGLGEKLFF. The CDR3 DNA reads as TGTGCCAGCAGCTTGACAGGGCTTGGTGAAAAACTGTTTTTT. The chain couples TRBV11-2 to TRBJ1-4; 7 nucleotides align to TRBD1. CDR3 size: 14 residues. The J segment lost 7 bases and the V segment lost 3 bases, leaving 5 bases of the junction unmatched. CDR1 and CDR2 (germline): SGHAT, FQNNGV.

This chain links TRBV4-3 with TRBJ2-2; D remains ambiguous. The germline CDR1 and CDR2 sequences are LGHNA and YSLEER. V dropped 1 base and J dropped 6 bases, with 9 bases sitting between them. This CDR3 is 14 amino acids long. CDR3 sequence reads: CASSQVGEAGELFF. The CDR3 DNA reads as TGCGCCAGCAGCCAAGTCGGAGAGGCCGGGGAGCTGTTTTTT.

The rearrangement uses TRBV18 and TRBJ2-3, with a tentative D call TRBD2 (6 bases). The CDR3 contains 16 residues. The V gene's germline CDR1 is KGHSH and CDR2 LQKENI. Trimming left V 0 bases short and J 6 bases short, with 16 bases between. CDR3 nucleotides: TGTGCCAGCTCACCACCGGGGGGAGGCGCGGCGGATACGCAGTATTTT. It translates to CASSPPGGGAADTQYF.

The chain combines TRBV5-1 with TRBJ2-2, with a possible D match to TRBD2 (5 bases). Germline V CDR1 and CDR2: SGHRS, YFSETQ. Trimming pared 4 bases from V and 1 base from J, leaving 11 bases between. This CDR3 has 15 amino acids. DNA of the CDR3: TGCGCCAGCAGCCGATGGCGGGTGAACACCGGGGAGCTGTTTTTT. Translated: CASSRWRVNTGELFF. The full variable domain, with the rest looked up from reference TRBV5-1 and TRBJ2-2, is KAGVTQTPRYLIKTRGQQVTLSCSPISGHRSVSWYQQTPGQGLQFLFEYFSETQRNKGNFPGRFSGRQFSNSRSEMNVSTLELGDSALYLCASSRWRVNTGELFFGEGSRLTVL.